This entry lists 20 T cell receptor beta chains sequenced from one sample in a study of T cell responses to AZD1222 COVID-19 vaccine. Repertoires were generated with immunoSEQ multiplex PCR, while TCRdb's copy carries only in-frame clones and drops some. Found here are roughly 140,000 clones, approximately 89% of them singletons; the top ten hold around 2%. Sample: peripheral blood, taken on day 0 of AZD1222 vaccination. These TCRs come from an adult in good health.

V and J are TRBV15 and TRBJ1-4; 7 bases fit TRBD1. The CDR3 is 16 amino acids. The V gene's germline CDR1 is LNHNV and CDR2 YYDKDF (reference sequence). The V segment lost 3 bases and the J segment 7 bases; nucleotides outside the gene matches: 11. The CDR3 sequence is CATSRIKTGLGEKLFF. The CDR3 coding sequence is TGTGCCACCAGCAGGATCAAGACAGGGTTAGGTGAAAAACTGTTTTTT.

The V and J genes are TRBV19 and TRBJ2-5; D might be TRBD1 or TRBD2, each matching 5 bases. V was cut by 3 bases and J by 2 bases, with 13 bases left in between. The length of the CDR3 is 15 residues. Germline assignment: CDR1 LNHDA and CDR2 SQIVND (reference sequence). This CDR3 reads CASSIQGGPQETQYF. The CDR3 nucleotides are TGTGCCAGTAGTATCCAGGGCGGGCCGCAAGAGACCCAGTACTTC.

CDR3 region: CASSEALGVYGYTF. The CDR3 coding sequence is TGTGCCAGCAGTGAAGCGCTTGGGGTCTATGGCTACACCTTC. This chain joins TRBV2 and TRBJ1-2; D not resolved. V lost 0 bases to trimming and J lost 4 bases, with 9 bases between them. CDR3 length: 14 residues. Germline V gene sequence: CDR1 SNHLY, CDR2 FYNNEI.

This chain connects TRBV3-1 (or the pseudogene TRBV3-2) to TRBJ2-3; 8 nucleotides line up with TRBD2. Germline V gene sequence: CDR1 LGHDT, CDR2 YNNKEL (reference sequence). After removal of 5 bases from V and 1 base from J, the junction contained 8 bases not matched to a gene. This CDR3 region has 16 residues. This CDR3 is CASSAWLREGTDTQYF. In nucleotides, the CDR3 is TGTGCCAGCAGCGCATGGTTGCGGGAGGGCACAGATACGCAGTATTTT.

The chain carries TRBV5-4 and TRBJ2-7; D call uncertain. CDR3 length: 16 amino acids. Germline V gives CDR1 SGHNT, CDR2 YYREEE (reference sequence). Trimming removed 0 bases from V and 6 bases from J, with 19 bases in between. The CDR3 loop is CASSLARPGPDGEQYF. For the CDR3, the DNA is TGTGCCAGCAGCTTGGCGCGGCCTGGTCCTGACGGCGAGCAGTACTTC.

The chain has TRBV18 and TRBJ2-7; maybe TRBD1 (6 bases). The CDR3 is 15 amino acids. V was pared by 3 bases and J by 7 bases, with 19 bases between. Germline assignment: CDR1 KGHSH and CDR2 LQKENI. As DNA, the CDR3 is TGTGCCAGCTCACCGTCCGGGACAAGGCTACGGGAGCAGTACTTC. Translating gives CASSPSGTRLREQYF.

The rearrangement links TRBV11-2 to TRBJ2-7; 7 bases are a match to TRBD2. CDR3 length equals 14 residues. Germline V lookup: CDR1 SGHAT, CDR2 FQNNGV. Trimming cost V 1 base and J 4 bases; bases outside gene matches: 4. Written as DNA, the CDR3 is TGTGCCAGCAGCTTAGGGGTGGGAGGGTACGAGCAGTACTTC. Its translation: CASSLGVGGYEQYF.

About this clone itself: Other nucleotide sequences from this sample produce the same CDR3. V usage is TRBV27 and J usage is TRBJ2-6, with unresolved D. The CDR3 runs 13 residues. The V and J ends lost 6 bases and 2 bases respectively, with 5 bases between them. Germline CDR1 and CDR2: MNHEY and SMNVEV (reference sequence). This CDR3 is CASSLAGANVLTF. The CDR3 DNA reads TGTGCCAGCAGCCTCGCTGGGGCCAACGTCCTGACTTTC.

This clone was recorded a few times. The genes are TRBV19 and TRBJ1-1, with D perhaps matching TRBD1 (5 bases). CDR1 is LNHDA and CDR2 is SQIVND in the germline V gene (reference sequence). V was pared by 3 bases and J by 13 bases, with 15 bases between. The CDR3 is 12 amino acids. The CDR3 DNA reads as TGTGCCAGTAGTATCTTTTCCCAGGGAAGTTTCTTT. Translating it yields CASSIFSQGSFF. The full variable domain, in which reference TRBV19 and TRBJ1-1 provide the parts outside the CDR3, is DGGITQSPKYLFRKEGQNVTLSCEQNLNHDAMYWYRQDPGQGLRLIYYSQIVNDFQKGDIAEGYSVSREKKESFPLTVTSAQKNPTAFYLCASSIFSQGSFFGQGTRLTVV.

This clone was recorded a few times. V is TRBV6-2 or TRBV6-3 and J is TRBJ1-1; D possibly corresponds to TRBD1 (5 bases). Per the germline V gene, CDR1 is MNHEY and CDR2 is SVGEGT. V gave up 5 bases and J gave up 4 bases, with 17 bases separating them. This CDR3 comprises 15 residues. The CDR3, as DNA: TGTGCCAGCAGTACCAAGTCCGGGGGGAGCACTGAAGCTTTCTTT. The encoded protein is CASSTKSGGSTEAFF.

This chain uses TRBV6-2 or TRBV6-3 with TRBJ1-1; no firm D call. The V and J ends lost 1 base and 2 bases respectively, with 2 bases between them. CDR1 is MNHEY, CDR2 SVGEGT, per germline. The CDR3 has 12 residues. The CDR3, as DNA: TGTGCCAGCAGTTACTATAACACTGAAGCTTTCTTT. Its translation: CASSYYNTEAFF.

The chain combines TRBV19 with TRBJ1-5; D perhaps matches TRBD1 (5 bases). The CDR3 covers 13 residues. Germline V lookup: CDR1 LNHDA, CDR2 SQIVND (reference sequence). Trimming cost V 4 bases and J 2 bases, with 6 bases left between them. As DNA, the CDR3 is TGTGCCAGTAGTACCAGGGGCAATCAGCCCCAGCATTTT. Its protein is CASSTRGNQPQHF.

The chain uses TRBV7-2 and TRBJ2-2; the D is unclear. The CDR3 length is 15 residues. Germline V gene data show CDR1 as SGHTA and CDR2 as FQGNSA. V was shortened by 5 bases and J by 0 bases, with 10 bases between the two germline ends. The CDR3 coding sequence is TGTGCCAGCAGCCCCGGCTTGGCGAACACCGGGGAGCTGTTTTTT. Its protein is CASSPGLANTGELFF.

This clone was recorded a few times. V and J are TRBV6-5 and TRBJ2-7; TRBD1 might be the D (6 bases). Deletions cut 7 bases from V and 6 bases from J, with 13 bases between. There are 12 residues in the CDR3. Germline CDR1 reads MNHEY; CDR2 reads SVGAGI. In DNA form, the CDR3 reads TGTGCCAGCACCCAGGGGCAGGTCGAGCAGTACTTC. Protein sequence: CASTQGQVEQYF.

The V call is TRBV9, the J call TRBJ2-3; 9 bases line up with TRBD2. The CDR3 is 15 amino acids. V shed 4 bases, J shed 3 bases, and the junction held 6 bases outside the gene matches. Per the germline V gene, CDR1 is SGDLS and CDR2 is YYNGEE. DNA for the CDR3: TGTGCCAGCAGCCTCGGACTAGCGAATACAGATACGCAGTATTTT. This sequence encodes CASSLGLANTDTQYF. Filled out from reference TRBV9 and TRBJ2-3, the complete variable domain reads DSGVTQTPKHLITATGQRVTLRCSPRSGDLSVYWYQQSLDQGLQFLIQYYNGEERAKGNILERFSAQQFPDLHSELNLSSLELGDSALYFCASSLGLANTDTQYFGPGTRLTVL.

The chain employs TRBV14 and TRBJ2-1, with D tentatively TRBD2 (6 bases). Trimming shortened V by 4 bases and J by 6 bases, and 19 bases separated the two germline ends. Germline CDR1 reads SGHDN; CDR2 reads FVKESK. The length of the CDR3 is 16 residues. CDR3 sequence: CASSPPGLPGINEQFF. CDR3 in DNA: TGTGCCAGCAGCCCGCCGGGACTGCCGGGGATCAATGAGCAGTTCTTC. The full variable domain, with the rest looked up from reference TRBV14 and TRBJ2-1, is EAGVTQFPSHSVIEKGQTVTLRCDPISGHDNLYWYRRVMGKEIKFLLHFVKESKQDESGMPNNRFLAERTGGTYSTLKVQPAELEDSGVYFCASSPPGLPGINEQFFGPGTRLTVL.

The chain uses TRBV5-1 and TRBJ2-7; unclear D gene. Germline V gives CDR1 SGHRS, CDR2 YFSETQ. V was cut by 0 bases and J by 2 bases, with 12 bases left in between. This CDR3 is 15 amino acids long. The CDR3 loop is CASSLGVSPTYEQYF. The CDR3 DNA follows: TGCGCCAGCAGCTTGGGCGTTAGCCCAACCTACGAGCAGTACTTC. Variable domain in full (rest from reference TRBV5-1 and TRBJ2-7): KAGVTQTPRYLIKTRGQQVTLSCSPISGHRSVSWYQQTPGQGLQFLFEYFSETQRNKGNFPGRFSGRQFSNSRSEMNVSTLELGDSALYLCASSLGVSPTYEQYFGPGTRLTVT.

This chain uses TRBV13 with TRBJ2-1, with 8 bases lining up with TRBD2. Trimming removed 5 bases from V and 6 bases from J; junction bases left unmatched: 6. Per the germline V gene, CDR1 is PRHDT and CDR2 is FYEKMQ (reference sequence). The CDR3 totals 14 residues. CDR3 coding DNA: TGTGCCAGCAGCAGAGAGCGGGAGCGCAATGAGCAGTTCTTC. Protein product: CASSRERERNEQFF.

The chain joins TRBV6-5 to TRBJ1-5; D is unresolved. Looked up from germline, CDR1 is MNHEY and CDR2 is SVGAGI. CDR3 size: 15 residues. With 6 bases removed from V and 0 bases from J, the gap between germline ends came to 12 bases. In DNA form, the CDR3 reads TGTGCCAGCAGCACAGCGAGGGCTAGCAATCAGCCCCAGCATTTT. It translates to CASSTARASNQPQHF.

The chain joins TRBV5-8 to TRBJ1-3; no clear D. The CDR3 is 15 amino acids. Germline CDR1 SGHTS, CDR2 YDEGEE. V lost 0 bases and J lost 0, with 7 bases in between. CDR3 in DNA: TGTGCCAGCAGCTTGGAAGGAATCTCTGGAAACACCATATATTTT. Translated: CASSLEGISGNTIYF. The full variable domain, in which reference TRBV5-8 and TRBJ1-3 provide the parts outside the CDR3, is EAGVTQSPTHLIKTRGQQATLRCSPISGHTSVYWYQQALGLGLQFLLWYDEGEERNRGNFPPRFSGRQFPNYSSELNVNALELEDSALYLCASSLEGISGNTIYFGEGSWLTVV.